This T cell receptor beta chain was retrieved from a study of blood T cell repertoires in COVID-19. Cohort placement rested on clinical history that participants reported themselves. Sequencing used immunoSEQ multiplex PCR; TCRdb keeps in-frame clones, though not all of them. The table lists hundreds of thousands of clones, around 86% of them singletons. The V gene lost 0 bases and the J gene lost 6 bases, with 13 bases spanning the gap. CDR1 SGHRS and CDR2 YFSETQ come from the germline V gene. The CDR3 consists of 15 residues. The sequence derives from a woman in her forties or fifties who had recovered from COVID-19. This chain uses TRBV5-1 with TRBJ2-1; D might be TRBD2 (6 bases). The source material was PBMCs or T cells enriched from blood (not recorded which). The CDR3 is CASSLAGGIFNEQFF. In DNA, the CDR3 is TGCGCCAGCAGCTTGGCCGGGGGAATATTCAATGAGCAGTTCTTC.